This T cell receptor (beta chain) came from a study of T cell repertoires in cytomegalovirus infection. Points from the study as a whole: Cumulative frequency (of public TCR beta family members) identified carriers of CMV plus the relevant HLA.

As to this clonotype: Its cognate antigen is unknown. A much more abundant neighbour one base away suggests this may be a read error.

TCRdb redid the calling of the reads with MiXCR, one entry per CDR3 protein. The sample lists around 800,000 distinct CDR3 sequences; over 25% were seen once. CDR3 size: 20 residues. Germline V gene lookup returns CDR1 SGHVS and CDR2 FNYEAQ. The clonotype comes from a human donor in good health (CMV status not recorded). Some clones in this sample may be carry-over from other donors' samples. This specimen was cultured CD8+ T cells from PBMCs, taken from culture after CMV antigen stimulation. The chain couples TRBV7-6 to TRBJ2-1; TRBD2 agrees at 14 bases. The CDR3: CTSSLPPTSGGVRSYNEQFF. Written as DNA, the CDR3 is TGTACCAGCAGCTTGCCCCCGACTAGCGGGGGGGTCAGGTCCTACAATGAGCAGTTCTTC.